These 20 T cell receptor beta chains originate from one sample sequenced in a study of shared clonotypes between healthy human individuals. Repertoires were generated with immunoSEQ multiplex PCR, while TCRdb's copy carries only in-frame clones and drops some. The repertoire holds under 350,000 clones, with roughly 84% as singletons. The sample consisted of memory CD8+ T cells sorted from blood. As to subset: CD45RO+ cells pooled with CCR7-negative TemRA cells. The origin of the receptors is a man between 18 and 35 years old in good health.

This chain uses TRBV7-9 with TRBJ1-5; perhaps TRBD1 as D (5 bases). Germline assignment: CDR1 SEHNR and CDR2 FQNEAQ (reference sequence). CDR3 length: 18 amino acids. The V gene lost 1 base and the J gene lost 5 bases, with 21 bases spanning the gap. The CDR3 region has the DNA TGTGCCAGCAGCTTAGGAAGCGAGTTAGGGGAGGAAGATCAGCCCCAGCATTTT. Translated: CASSLGSELGEEDQPQHF.

V and J are TRBV10-1 and TRBJ2-4, with D tentatively TRBD2 (5 bases). The CDR3 is 16 amino acids. Between the trimmed V and J ends, which lost 2 bases and 0 bases, there was a span of 11 bases. In germline, CDR1 is WNHNN, CDR2 SYGVQD (reference sequence). The CDR3 region is CASSEESEGAKNIQYF. As DNA, the CDR3 is TGCGCCAGCAGTGAGGAGTCCGAGGGAGCCAAAAACATTCAGTACTTC.

J is TRBJ2-1 and V is TRBV29-1; D is ambiguous. V lost 7 bases, J lost 5 bases, and 15 bases lay in between. The CDR3 has 13 amino acids. CDR1 and CDR2 from the germline V gene are SQVTM and ANQGSEA. This CDR3 reads CSASPGRDNEQFF. CDR3 DNA sequence: TGCAGCGCCTCACCAGGACGGGACAATGAGCAGTTCTTC.

The genes are TRBV2 and TRBJ2-7; D is unresolved. Germline CDR1 and CDR2: SNHLY and FYNNEI. Trimming stripped 7 bases from V and 5 bases from J, with 12 bases between. The CDR3 contains 12 residues. CDR3 sequence (DNA): TGTGCCAGCATCCCGAGCCAGAACGAGCAGTACTTC. The encoded protein is CASIPSQNEQYF.

The chain employs TRBV5-8 and TRBJ1-4; weak D call: TRBD1 (6 bases). Looked up from germline, CDR1 is SGHTS and CDR2 is YDEGEE. Trimming shortened V by 5 bases and J by 5 bases, and 19 bases separated the two germline ends. The CDR3 is made up of 16 amino acids. Here the CDR3 DNA reads TGTGCCAGCAGGCTAGGGGACCTGGGGGCCAATGAAAAACTGTTTTTT. Translating it yields CASRLGDLGANEKLFF.

For the CDR3, the DNA is TGTGCCTGGTGGTCGCGGGAAACCTACAATGAGCAGTTCTTC. As protein: CAWWSRETYNEQFF. The rearrangement uses TRBV30 and TRBJ2-1; maybe TRBD2 (6 bases). Per the germline V gene, CDR1 is GTSNPN and CDR2 is SVGIG (reference sequence). V shed 5 bases and J shed 2 bases, with 13 bases lying between them. The CDR3 length is 14 residues.

This chain links TRBV4-1 with TRBJ1-5, with 7 bases identical to TRBD1. The CDR3 sequence is 17 residues long. With V trimmed by 1 base and J by 4 bases, 10 bases remained unmatched. Germline V lookup: CDR1 MGHRA, CDR2 YSYEKL. In DNA form, the CDR3 reads TGCGCCAGCAGCCAAGTTTCCGGGGCAGGGGGGAATCAGCCCCAGCATTTT. Its translation is CASSQVSGAGGNQPQHF.

The chain couples TRBV6-1 to TRBJ1-6; D gene ambiguous. Trimming pared 3 bases from V and 0 bases from J, leaving 9 bases between. CDR1 is MNHNS, CDR2 SASEGT, per germline. The CDR3 has 16 residues. The CDR3 region has the DNA TGTGCCAGCAGTGACTGGACCACCTCCTATAATTCACCCCTCCACTTT. Encoded protein: CASSDWTTSYNSPLHF.

This clone was detected only once. V and J are TRBV4-1 and TRBJ2-1, with TRBD2 identical over 10 bases. Germline V gene data show CDR1 as MGHRA and CDR2 as YSYEKL. This CDR3 has 17 amino acids. V trimming: 3 bases; J trimming: 8 bases; junction bases outside the gene matches: 13. CDR3 loop: CASSQEPTSGIVDEQFF. In DNA, the CDR3 is TGCGCCAGCAGCCAGGAACCTACTAGCGGGATTGTCGATGAGCAGTTCTTC.

This clone has a count of ten or more. V and J are TRBV7-9 and TRBJ2-3; D may correspond to TRBD1 or TRBD2 (5 bases each). This CDR3 comprises 15 residues. With 5 bases removed from V and 1 base from J, the gap between germline ends came to 13 bases. CDR1 is SEHNR, CDR2 FQNEAQ, per germline (reference sequence). In DNA form, the CDR3 reads TGTGCCAGCAGCCCACAGGAGGAGGGCACAGATACGCAGTATTTT. Residues: CASSPQEEGTDTQYF.

The J gene is TRBJ2-3, the V gene TRBV21-1; the table's D call TRBD2 went unverified against the DNA. TRBV21-1 counts as a pseudogene. The CDR3 spans 15 residues. The CDR3 sequence: CASSPGEGGSDTQYF. The DNA for the CDR3 is TGTGCCAGCAGCCCAGGAGAGGGGGGGTCAGATACGCAGTATTTT.

V usage is TRBV7-8 and J usage is TRBJ2-1; D is possibly TRBD1 (5 bases). Trimming removed 1 base at V and 2 bases at J, with 12 bases between. Germline lookup yields CDR1 SGHVS and CDR2 FQNEAQ. There are 16 residues in the CDR3. The CDR3 reads CASSLVQDTTYNEQFF. Written as DNA, the CDR3 is TGTGCCAGCAGCTTAGTACAGGACACTACCTACAATGAGCAGTTCTTC.

This clone was detected many times. V usage is TRBV29-1 and J usage is TRBJ2-7; the D call may be TRBD1 or TRBD2 (5 bases each). V dropped 6 bases and J dropped 6 bases, with 21 bases sitting between them. This CDR3 is 14 amino acids long. The germline V gene encodes CDR1 SQVTM and CDR2 ANQGSEA. CDR3 in amino acids: CSVPGVGAVSEQYF. Here the CDR3 DNA reads TGCAGCGTGCCCGGGGTAGGGGCAGTTAGCGAGCAGTACTTC.

The gene calls are TRBV7-2 and TRBJ2-2, with TRBD2 matching 9 bases. This CDR3 has 17 residues. Germline values: CDR1 SGHTA, CDR2 FQGNSA. J gave up 6 bases and V 5 bases, and 13 bases lay outside the gene matches. This CDR3 is CASSPLIRGLASGELFF. The CDR3, as DNA: TGTGCCAGCAGCCCCCTGATCCGGGGACTAGCCTCCGGGGAGCTGTTTTTT.

This clone was recorded a few times. Other DNA sequences from this sample encode an identical CDR3 as well. CDR3 sequence reads: CASSQDTYEQYF. The CDR3 DNA follows: TGTGCCAGCAGCCAGGATACCTACGAGCAGTACTTC. The chain has TRBV4-2 and TRBJ2-7; no definite D call. V lost 3 bases and J 2 bases, leaving 5 bases between the germline ends. Germline loops: CDR1 LGHNA, CDR2 YNFKEQ. The CDR3 extends over 12 amino acids.

V and J are TRBV5-6 and TRBJ1-2; 10 nucleotides match TRBD1. The CDR3 covers 16 residues. The germline gives CDR1 SGHDT, CDR2 YYEEEE. After removal of 0 bases from V and 3 bases from J, the junction contained 5 bases not matched to a gene. Written as DNA, the CDR3 is TGTGCCAGCAGCTTGGATGCGGGACAGGGGTACTATGGCTACACCTTC. This sequence encodes CASSLDAGQGYYGYTF.

V usage is TRBV5-3 and J usage is TRBJ1-1; unclear D gene. TRBV5-3 is annotated as an ORF whose role is uncertain. Trimming took 0 bases from V and 0 from J, leaving 12 bases between them. The CDR3 extends over 16 amino acids. CDR3: CARSLAQAGLNTEAFF. The CDR3 region has the DNA TGTGCCAGAAGCTTGGCTCAGGCTGGTCTGAACACTGAAGCTTTCTTT.

The CDR3 DNA sequence: TGTGCCAGCAGTGATCCAAGTGAGCAGTACTTC. This translates into CASSDPSEQYF. V and J are TRBV6-1 and TRBJ2-7; D call uncertain. V was clipped by 3 bases and J by 7 bases, with 7 bases between them. This CDR3 comprises 11 residues. Per the germline V gene, CDR1 is MNHNS and CDR2 is SASEGT.

The rearrangement uses TRBV29-1 and TRBJ2-1; the D gene is possibly TRBD2 (6 bases). The germline CDR1 and CDR2 sequences are SQVTM and ANQGSEA. V was clipped by 1 base and J by 3 bases, with 16 bases between them. This CDR3 spans 16 amino acids. Here the CDR3 DNA reads TGCAGCGTTGAAGGTAGTAGCGGACCCAGCTACAATGAGCAGTTCTTC. Protein product: CSVEGSSGPSYNEQFF.

The CDR3 bases are TGTGCCAGCAGTGAGGGGAAGCGGGGGAACACCGGGGAGCTGTTTTTT. This encodes CASSEGKRGNTGELFF. The chain recombines TRBV9 with TRBJ2-2; 7 nucleotides align to TRBD2. CDR3 length: 16 residues. Germline assignment: CDR1 SGDLS and CDR2 YYNGEE. V lost 5 bases to trimming and J lost 1 base; unmatched junction nucleotides: 8.